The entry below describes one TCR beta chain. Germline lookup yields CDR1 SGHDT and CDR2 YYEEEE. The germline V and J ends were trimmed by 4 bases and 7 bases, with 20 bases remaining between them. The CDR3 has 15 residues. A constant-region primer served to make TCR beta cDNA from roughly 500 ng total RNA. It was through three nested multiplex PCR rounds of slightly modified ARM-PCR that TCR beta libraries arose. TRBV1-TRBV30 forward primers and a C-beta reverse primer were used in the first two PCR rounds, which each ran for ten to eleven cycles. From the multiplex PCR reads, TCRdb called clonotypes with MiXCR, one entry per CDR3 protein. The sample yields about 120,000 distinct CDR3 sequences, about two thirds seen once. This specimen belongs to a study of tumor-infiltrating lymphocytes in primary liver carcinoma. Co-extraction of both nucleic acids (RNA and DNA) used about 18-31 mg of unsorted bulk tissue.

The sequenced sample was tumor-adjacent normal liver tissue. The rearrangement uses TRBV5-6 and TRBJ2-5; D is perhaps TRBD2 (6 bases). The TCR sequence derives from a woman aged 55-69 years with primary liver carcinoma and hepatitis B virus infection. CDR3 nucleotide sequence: TGTGCCAGCAGCCTTCGCGGGATGTCGTTGGGGACCCAGTACTTC. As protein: CASSLRGMSLGTQYF.